This T cell receptor (beta chain) was profiled in a study of graft-versus-host responses after intestinal transplantation. To note about this clone: No antigen is known for it.

Generated by immunoSEQ multiplex PCR, the TCRdb table keeps only in-frame clones and is missing some. The repertoire holds over 70,000 clones, around 87% seen once, with less than 4.5% in the top ten. This receptor was taken from a human donor who was the organ donor for an intestinal transplant. The sequencing used unstimulated CD8+ T cells sorted from spleen or lymph node cells, collected before transplant.

CDR3 residues: CASSVQGGTEAFF. CDR3 in DNA: TGCGCCAGCAGTGTACAGGGTGGAACTGAAGCTTTCTTT. The V call is TRBV10-2, the J call TRBJ1-1, with D tentatively TRBD1 (6 bases). Germline V gives CDR1 WSHSY, CDR2 SAAADI. This CDR3 spans 13 amino acids. V lost 4 bases, J lost 5 bases, and 11 bases lay in between.